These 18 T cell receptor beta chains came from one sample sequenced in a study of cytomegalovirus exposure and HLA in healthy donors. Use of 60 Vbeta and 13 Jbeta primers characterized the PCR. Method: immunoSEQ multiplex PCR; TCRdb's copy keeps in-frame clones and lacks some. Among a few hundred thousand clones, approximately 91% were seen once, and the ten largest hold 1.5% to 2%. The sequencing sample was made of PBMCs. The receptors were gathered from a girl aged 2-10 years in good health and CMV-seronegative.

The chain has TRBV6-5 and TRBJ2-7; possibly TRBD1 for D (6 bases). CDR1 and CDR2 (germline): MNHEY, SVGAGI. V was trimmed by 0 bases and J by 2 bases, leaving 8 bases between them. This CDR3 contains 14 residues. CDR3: CASSYSRGTYEQYF. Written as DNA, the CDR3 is TGTGCCAGCAGTTACTCAAGGGGGACCTACGAGCAGTACTTC.

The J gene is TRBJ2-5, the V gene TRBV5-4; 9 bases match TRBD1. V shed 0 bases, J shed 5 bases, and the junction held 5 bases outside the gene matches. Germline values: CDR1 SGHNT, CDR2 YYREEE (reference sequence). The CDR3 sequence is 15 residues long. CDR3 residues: CASSLGQGEVETQYF. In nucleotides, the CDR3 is TGTGCCAGCAGCTTGGGACAGGGGGAGGTGGAGACCCAGTACTTC.

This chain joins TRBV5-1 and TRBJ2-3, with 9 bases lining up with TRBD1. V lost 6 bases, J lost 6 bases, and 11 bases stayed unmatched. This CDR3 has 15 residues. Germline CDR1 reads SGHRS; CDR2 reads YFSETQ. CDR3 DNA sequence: TGCGCCAGCACCCAGGGGGGACAGGGATCGGATACGCAGTATTTT. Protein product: CASTQGGQGSDTQYF.

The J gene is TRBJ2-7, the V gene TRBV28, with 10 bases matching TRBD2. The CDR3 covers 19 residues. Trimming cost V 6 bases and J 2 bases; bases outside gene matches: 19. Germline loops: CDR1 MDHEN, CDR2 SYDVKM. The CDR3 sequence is CASSLAGAPILPTTYEQYF. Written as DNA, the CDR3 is TGTGCCAGCAGCCTAGCGGGGGCCCCGATTTTACCCACTACCTACGAGCAGTACTTC.

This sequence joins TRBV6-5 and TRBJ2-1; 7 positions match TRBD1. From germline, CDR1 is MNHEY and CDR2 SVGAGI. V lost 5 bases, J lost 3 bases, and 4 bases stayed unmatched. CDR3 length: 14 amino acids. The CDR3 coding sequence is TGTGCCAGCAGTGAACAGGGGAACTACAATGAGCAGTTCTTC. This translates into CASSEQGNYNEQFF.

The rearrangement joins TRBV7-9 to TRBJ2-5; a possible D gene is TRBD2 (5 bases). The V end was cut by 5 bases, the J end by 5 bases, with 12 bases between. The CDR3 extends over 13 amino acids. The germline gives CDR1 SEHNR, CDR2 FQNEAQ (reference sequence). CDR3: CASSRRDAETQYF. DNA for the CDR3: TGTGCCAGCAGCCGACGGGATGCGGAGACCCAGTACTTC. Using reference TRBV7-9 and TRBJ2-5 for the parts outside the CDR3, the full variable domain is DTGVSQNPRHKITKRGQNVTFRCDPISEHNRLYWYRQTLGQGPEFLTYFQNEAQLEKSRLLSDRFSAERPKGSFSTLEIQRTEQGDSAMYLCASSRRDAETQYFGPGTRLLVL.

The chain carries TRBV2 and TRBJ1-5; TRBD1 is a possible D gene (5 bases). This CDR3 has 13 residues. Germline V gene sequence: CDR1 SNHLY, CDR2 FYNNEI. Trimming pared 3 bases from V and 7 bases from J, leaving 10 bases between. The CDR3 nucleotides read TGTGCCAGCAGTGAGGGCGGGGGGCAGCCCCAGCATTTT. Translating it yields CASSEGGGQPQHF.

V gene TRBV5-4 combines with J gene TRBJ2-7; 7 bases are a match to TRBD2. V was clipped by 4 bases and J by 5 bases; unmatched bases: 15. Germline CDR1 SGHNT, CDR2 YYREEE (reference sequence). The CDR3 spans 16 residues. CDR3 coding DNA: TGTGCCAGCAGCAAGGGGTTGCGGGCGGGAGTGGACGAGCAGTACTTC. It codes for CASSKGLRAGVDEQYF.

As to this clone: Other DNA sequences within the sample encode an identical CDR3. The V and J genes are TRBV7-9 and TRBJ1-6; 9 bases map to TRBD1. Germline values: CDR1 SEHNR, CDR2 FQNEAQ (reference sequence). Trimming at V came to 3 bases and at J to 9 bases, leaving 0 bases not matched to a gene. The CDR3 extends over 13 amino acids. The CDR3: CASSLGQGSPLHF. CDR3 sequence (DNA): TGTGCCAGCAGCTTGGGACAGGGTTCACCCCTCCACTTT.

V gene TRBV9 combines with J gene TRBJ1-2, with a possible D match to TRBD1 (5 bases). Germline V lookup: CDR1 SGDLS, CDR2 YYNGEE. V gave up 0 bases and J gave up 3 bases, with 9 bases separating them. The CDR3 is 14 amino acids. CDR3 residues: CASSVASGYYGYTF. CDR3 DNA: TGTGCCAGCAGCGTAGCTTCAGGGTACTATGGCTACACCTTC.

CDR3 sequence (DNA): TGTGCCAGCACATGGGGCGGATGGAGCACTGAAGCTTTCTTT. Translation: CASTWGGWSTEAFF. J is TRBJ1-1 and V is TRBV28, with D perhaps TRBD1 (5 bases). The CDR3 loop spans 14 amino acids. Per germline, CDR1 MDHEN and CDR2 SYDVKM. Trimming removed 7 bases at V and 4 bases at J, with 16 bases between.

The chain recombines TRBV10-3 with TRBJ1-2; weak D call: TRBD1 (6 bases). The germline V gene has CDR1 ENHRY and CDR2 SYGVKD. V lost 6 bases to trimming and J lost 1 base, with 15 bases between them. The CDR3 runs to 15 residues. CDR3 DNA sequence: TGTGCCATCAGGCCGGCGGGGGCGATTAACTATGGCTACACCTTC. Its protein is CAIRPAGAINYGYTF.

The CDR3 is CASSFIQGNDVRNQETQYF. The CDR3 DNA is TGTGCCAGCAGCTTCATACAGGGGAACGATGTAAGAAACCAAGAGACCCAGTACTTC. The chain uses TRBV7-9 and TRBJ2-5, with 7 bases identical to TRBD1. Germline V gives CDR1 SEHNR, CDR2 FQNEAQ (reference sequence). V shed 3 bases and J 0 bases; nucleotides not matched to a gene: 16. The CDR3 contains 19 residues. Drawing the rest from reference TRBV7-9 and TRBJ2-5, the complete variable domain is DTGVSQNPRHKITKRGQNVTFRCDPISEHNRLYWYRQTLGQGPEFLTYFQNEAQLEKSRLLSDRFSAERPKGSFSTLEIQRTEQGDSAMYLCASSFIQGNDVRNQETQYFGPGTRLLVL.

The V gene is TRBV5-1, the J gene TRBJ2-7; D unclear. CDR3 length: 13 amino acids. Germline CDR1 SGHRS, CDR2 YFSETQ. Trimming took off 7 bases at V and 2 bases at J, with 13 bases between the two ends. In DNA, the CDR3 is TGCGCCAGCTCAGGAAGTACAGCCTACGAGCAGTACTTC. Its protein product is CASSGSTAYEQYF.

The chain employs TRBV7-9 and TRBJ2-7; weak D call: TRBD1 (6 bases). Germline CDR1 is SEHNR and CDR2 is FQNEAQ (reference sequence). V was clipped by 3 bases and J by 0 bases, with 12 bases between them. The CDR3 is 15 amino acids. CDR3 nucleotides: TGTGCCAGCAGCTTGCCGACAGGCAGCTCCTACGAGCAGTACTTC. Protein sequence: CASSLPTGSSYEQYF.

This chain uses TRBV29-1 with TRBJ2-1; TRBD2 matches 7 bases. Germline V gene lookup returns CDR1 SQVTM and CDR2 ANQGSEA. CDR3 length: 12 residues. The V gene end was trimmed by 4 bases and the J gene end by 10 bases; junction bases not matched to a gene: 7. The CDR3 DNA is TGCAGCGTTGGAGCGGGGCCCCTGGAGCAGTTCTTC. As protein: CSVGAGPLEQFF.

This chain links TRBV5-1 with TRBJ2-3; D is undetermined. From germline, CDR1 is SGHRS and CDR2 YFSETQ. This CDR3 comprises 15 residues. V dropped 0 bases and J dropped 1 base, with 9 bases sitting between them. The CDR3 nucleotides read TGCGCCAGCAGCTTGGGAGGAGACCGCACAGATACGCAGTATTTT. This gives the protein CASSLGGDRTDTQYF.

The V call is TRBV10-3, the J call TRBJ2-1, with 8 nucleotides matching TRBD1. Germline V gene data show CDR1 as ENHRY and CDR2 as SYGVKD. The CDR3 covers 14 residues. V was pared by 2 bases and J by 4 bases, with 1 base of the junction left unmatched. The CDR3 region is CAISEGQGYNEQFF. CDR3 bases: TGTGCCATCAGTGAGGGACAGGGTTACAATGAGCAGTTCTTC.